These 21 T cell receptor beta chains were sequenced from one sample in a study of shared clonotypes between healthy human individuals. The method was immunoSEQ multiplex PCR; TCRdb's version includes in-frame clones alone and lacks a portion of them. The data contain under 150,000 clones, around two thirds of them singletons. Input material: memory CD8+ T cells sorted from blood. As for subset: CD45RO+ cells pooled with CCR7-negative TemRA cells. These receptors all come from a woman in her twenties or thirties in good health.

V is TRBV12-5 and J is TRBJ1-1; the D is unclear. From germline, CDR1 is LGHNT and CDR2 FRNRAP. The germline V and J ends were trimmed by 2 bases and 7 bases, with 8 bases remaining between them. The CDR3 loop spans 12 amino acids. CDR3 residues: CASGLTGGEAFF. The CDR3 nucleotides read TGTGCTAGTGGTTTGACGGGTGGTGAAGCTTTCTTT.

V and J are TRBV11-2 and TRBJ2-7; D tentatively fits TRBD1 or TRBD2 (6 bases each). Germline V gene sequence: CDR1 SGHAT, CDR2 FQNNGV. The CDR3 totals 14 residues. V shed 1 base and J shed 3 bases, with 10 bases lying between them. CDR3 in DNA: TGTGCCAGCAGCTTAGGAGGGGGGCTCTACGAGCAGTACTTC. Protein sequence: CASSLGGGLYEQYF.

For this clone: This is likely an artifact of a read error, given a far larger clone one base away. J is TRBJ2-1 and V is TRBV7-2; 7 bases map to TRBD1. V lost 4 bases, J lost 0 bases, and 3 bases stayed unmatched. Per germline, CDR1 SGHTA and CDR2 FQGNSA. The CDR3 sequence is 15 residues long. The CDR3 reads CASSWNRGSYNEQFF. As DNA, the CDR3 is TGTGCCAGCAGCTGGAACAGGGGCTCCTACAATGAGCAGTTCTTC.

This clone has more than one count but fewer than ten. The chain has TRBV5-1 and TRBJ2-7; D tentatively reads TRBD1 or TRBD2 (7 bases each). CDR3 size: 15 residues. V was shortened by 3 bases and J by 0 bases, with 13 bases between the two germline ends. Germline CDR1 reads SGHRS; CDR2 reads YFSETQ. The DNA for the CDR3 is TGCGCCAGCAGCTGGCAGGGGGGGACCTCCTACGAGCAGTACTTC. Protein product: CASSWQGGTSYEQYF.

The CDR3 is CASKPLYSGHTGELFF. Here the CDR3 DNA reads TGTGCCAGCAAACCCCTCTATAGCGGACACACCGGGGAGCTGTTTTTT. J is TRBJ2-2 and V is TRBV19; possibly TRBD2 for D (6 bases). This CDR3 has 16 residues. The V end lost 9 bases, the J end lost 3 bases, and 20 bases lay between the germline ends. Per the germline V gene, CDR1 is LNHDA and CDR2 is SQIVND (reference sequence).

The chain has TRBV4-1 and TRBJ1-1, with 8 nucleotides matching TRBD1. The ends lost 4 bases at V and 0 bases at J; junction bases unmatched: 16. The CDR3 has 19 amino acids. Germline V CDR1 and CDR2: MGHRA, YSYEKL. CDR3 in DNA: TGCGCCAGCAGCCGAGATCCCCCCGGGACAGGATTAATGAACACTGAAGCTTTCTTT. Residues: CASSRDPPGTGLMNTEAFF.

V is TRBV4-2 and J is TRBJ2-4; D perhaps matches TRBD1 (6 bases). The germline V and J ends were trimmed by 0 bases and 6 bases, with 9 bases remaining between them. This CDR3 contains 14 residues. Germline CDR1 LGHNA, CDR2 YNFKEQ. CDR3 nucleotide sequence: TGTGCCAGCAGCCAAGAGGACAGACTAAACATTCAGTACTTC. Its translation is CASSQEDRLNIQYF.

The chain joins TRBV4-1 to TRBJ1-1; D ambiguous. V dropped 0 bases and J dropped 6 bases, with 8 bases sitting between them. Germline CDR1 is MGHRA and CDR2 is YSYEKL. The CDR3 spans 13 residues. The CDR3 DNA sequence: TGCGCCAGCAGCCAAGAAGGGTGGCCTGAAGCTTTCTTT. Translated: CASSQEGWPEAFF.

The genes are TRBV19 and TRBJ2-6; D gene unclear. CDR3 length: 16 residues. V was pared by 6 bases and J by 0 bases, with 12 bases between. Germline V gives CDR1 LNHDA, CDR2 SQIVND (reference sequence). The CDR3 spells CASSALQGSGANVLTF. For the CDR3, the DNA is TGTGCCAGTAGCGCTCTACAAGGCTCTGGGGCCAACGTCCTGACTTTC.

This chain links TRBV6-4 with TRBJ2-1; D is possibly TRBD1 or TRBD2 (6 bases each). Germline assignment: CDR1 MRHNA and CDR2 SNTAGT. Deletions cut 7 bases from V and 5 bases from J, with 15 bases between. This CDR3 has 14 residues. As DNA, the CDR3 is TGTGCCAGCATGGCAGGGGAGGAACACAATGAGCAGTTCTTC. This sequence encodes CASMAGEEHNEQFF.

This clone was observed a single time. The gene calls are TRBV5-5 and TRBJ1-5; 10 bases align to TRBD1. The CDR3 extends over 17 amino acids. Trimming removed 1 base from V and 6 bases from J; junction bases left unmatched: 10. Germline CDR1 reads SGHKS; CDR2 reads YYEKEE (reference sequence). CDR3 protein: CASSLSFGDRGLQPQHF. The DNA for the CDR3 is TGTGCCAGCAGCTTGAGTTTTGGGGACAGGGGACTTCAGCCCCAGCATTTT.

V is TRBV27 and J is TRBJ2-2; possible D gene TRBD2, 6 bases. Germline CDR1 and CDR2: MNHEY and SMNVEV (reference sequence). The CDR3 sequence is 13 residues long. V lost 2 bases to trimming and J lost 5 bases, with 6 bases between them. The CDR3 DNA follows: TGTGCCAGCAGTTTAGGGGGGACCGGGGAGCTGTTTTTT. It encodes CASSLGGTGELFF.

The chain links TRBV2 to TRBJ2-7; D gene ambiguous. CDR3 size: 13 residues. CDR1 SNHLY and CDR2 FYNNEI come from the germline V gene. V lost 4 bases to trimming and J lost 5 bases, with 12 bases between them. The CDR3 sequence is CASSVRVVDEQYF. The CDR3 DNA reads TGTGCCAGCAGTGTAAGGGTGGTGGACGAGCAGTACTTC.

The CDR3: CASSLEYRIQETQYF. The CDR3 region has the DNA TGCGCCAGCAGCTTGGAATACAGAATACAAGAGACCCAGTACTTC. This chain connects TRBV5-1 to TRBJ2-5; D call uncertain. The V gene lost 0 bases and the J gene lost 2 bases, with 11 bases spanning the gap. Germline V gene lookup returns CDR1 SGHRS and CDR2 YFSETQ. The CDR3 has 15 amino acids.

A single count supports this clone. CDR3 region: CATLTRAGGLDNEQFF. The CDR3 nucleotides are TGTGCCACCCTGACTCGCGCGGGAGGGCTGGACAATGAGCAGTTCTTC. V gene TRBV10-3 combines with J gene TRBJ2-1; 9 nucleotides agree with TRBD2. V trimming: 10 bases; J trimming: 5 bases; junction bases outside the gene matches: 15. The CDR3 runs to 16 residues. Germline V gene sequence: CDR1 ENHRY, CDR2 SYGVKD.

The chain couples TRBV14 to TRBJ2-7; TRBD1 agrees at 8 bases. Trimming cost V 2 bases and J 6 bases; bases outside gene matches: 12. The CDR3 has 16 amino acids. Germline loops: CDR1 SGHDN, CDR2 FVKESK. The CDR3 sequence: CASSQSFPRTGTEQYF. The CDR3 coding sequence is TGTGCCAGCAGCCAATCTTTCCCTAGGACAGGGACCGAGCAGTACTTC.

This clone was seen a handful of times. This sequence joins TRBV6-1 and TRBJ1-5; D is possibly TRBD1 (5 bases). The ends were cut back, 2 bases at V and 4 bases at J, with 15 bases in the middle. The CDR3 runs to 16 residues. Germline assignment: CDR1 MNHNS and CDR2 SASEGT. The CDR3 nucleotides read TGTGCCAGCAGTGAATGGGGCACGGAGATAAATCAGCCCCAGCATTTT. As protein: CASSEWGTEINQPQHF.

The rearrangement joins TRBV29-1 to TRBJ1-1, with unresolved D. Germline CDR1 is SQVTM and CDR2 is ANQGSEA. Trimming removed 7 bases from V and 1 base from J, with 13 bases in between. This CDR3 comprises 13 residues. The CDR3 bases are TGCAGCGGCAAAGGGTGGGCGAACACTGAAGCTTTCTTT. This translates into CSGKGWANTEAFF.

This clone came up a few times. The V and J genes are TRBV5-1 and TRBJ2-6; 7 positions agree with TRBD1. Germline assignment: CDR1 SGHRS and CDR2 YFSETQ. The CDR3 is 18 amino acids. The V and J ends lost 2 bases and 0 bases, in that order; junction bases with no gene match: 8. CDR3 protein: CASSFRQGKNSGANVLTF. In nucleotides, the CDR3 is TGCGCCAGCAGCTTTCGACAGGGAAAGAACTCTGGGGCCAACGTCCTGACTTTC.

The V call is TRBV7-8, the J call TRBJ1-2; TRBD1 is a possible D gene (6 bases). The V and J ends lost 5 bases and 3 bases respectively, with 10 bases between them. The CDR3 is made up of 13 amino acids. Germline V CDR1 and CDR2: SGHVS, FQNEAQ. The CDR3 protein is CASSPQGDYGYTF. The CDR3 bases are TGTGCCAGCAGCCCACAGGGTGACTATGGCTACACCTTC.

CDR3 protein: CASSLETGATGNTIYF. The CDR3 nucleotides read TGCGCCAGCAGCTTGGAAACAGGGGCAACTGGAAACACCATATATTTT. The chain uses TRBV5-1 and TRBJ1-3, with 7 bases lining up with TRBD1. The junction had 5 bases not matched to a gene; V was cut back by 0 bases and J by 2 bases. The germline gives CDR1 SGHRS, CDR2 YFSETQ. The CDR3 runs 16 residues.